Following are 27 T cell receptor beta chains from one sample sequenced in a study of blood T cell repertoires in COVID-19. Method: immunoSEQ multiplex PCR; TCRdb's copy keeps in-frame clones and lacks some. Here the sample spans around 370,000 clones, about 90% being singletons. The specimen was peripheral blood. The source of these receptors is a woman aged 18 to 35 who had recovered from COVID-19.

The chain employs TRBV6-2 or TRBV6-3 and TRBJ2-1; 13 bases are a match to TRBD2. Germline loops: CDR1 MNHEY, CDR2 SVGEGT. The junction had 5 bases not matched to a gene; V was cut back by 5 bases and J by 4 bases. The CDR3 has 16 amino acids. CDR3 protein: CASSRGLAGIYNEQFF. The DNA for the CDR3 is TGTGCCAGCAGTCGGGGACTAGCGGGGATTTACAATGAGCAGTTCTTC.

The chain carries TRBV7-6 and TRBJ1-4, with 9 bases matching TRBD1. The CDR3 has 18 amino acids. The V gene's germline CDR1 is SGHVS and CDR2 FNYEAQ. V trimming: 5 bases; J trimming: 7 bases; junction bases outside the gene matches: 17. The CDR3 DNA reads as TGTGCCAGCAGCAATCCCACAGGGGGCTTTCGGTTCGGTGAAAAACTGTTTTTT. Protein sequence: CASSNPTGGFRFGEKLFF.

The chain couples TRBV3-1 (or the pseudogene TRBV3-2) to TRBJ1-1; D possibly corresponds to TRBD1 (6 bases). Per germline, CDR1 LGHDT and CDR2 YNNKEL (reference sequence). V lost 9 bases, J lost 6 bases, and 14 bases lay in between. The CDR3 contains 12 residues. CDR3 in DNA: TGTGCCAGTAAACAGGGTTTTCCTGAAGCTTTCTTT. Its translation: CASKQGFPEAFF.

This CDR3 reads CASSTGIPYEQYV. DNA of the CDR3: TGTGCCAGCAGTACCGGGATCCCCTACGAGCAGTACGTC. This rearrangement joins TRBV6-2 or TRBV6-3 to TRBJ2-7; D may be TRBD2 (5 bases). Germline V lookup: CDR1 MNHEY, CDR2 SVGEGT. With 5 bases removed from V and 2 bases from J, the gap between germline ends came to 10 bases. The CDR3 covers 13 residues.

This clone is a singleton in its sample. This chain uses TRBV7-2 with TRBJ2-1; perhaps TRBD2 as D (6 bases). Trimming removed 5 bases from V and 6 bases from J, with 11 bases in between. CDR3 length: 13 residues. CDR1 is SGHTA, CDR2 FQGNSA, per germline. In DNA, the CDR3 is TGTGCCAGCAGCCCCCTAGCGCGCAATGAGCAGTTCTTC. Translating gives CASSPLARNEQFF.

This clone was detected only once. The V call is TRBV30, the J call TRBJ1-5; D remains unclear. Looked up from germline, CDR1 is GTSNPN and CDR2 is SVGIG (reference sequence). V shed 2 bases and J shed 7 bases, with 15 bases lying between them. CDR3 size: 14 residues. CDR3 nucleotides: TGTGCCTGGAGTTTCGGTCCTGGAGGGCAGCCCCAGCATTTT. This codes for CAWSFGPGGQPQHF.

This clone has a single count. This rearrangement joins TRBV12-3 or TRBV12-4 to TRBJ1-2, with D maybe TRBD1 (6 bases). The CDR3 has 13 amino acids. The V and J ends lost 9 bases and 2 bases respectively, with 13 bases between them. CDR3 residues: CASHRVENYGYTF. The CDR3 nucleotides are TGTGCCAGTCACAGGGTCGAGAACTATGGCTACACCTTC.

This clone was recorded once. The genes are TRBV11-2 and TRBJ2-3, with 7 bases matching TRBD2. V shed 7 bases and J 0 bases; nucleotides not matched to a gene: 7. The CDR3 spans 15 residues. Germline V CDR1 and CDR2: SGHAT, FQNNGV. CDR3 sequence: CASTLAGGSTDTQYF. CDR3 bases: TGTGCCAGCACGTTAGCGGGCGGTAGCACAGATACGCAGTATTTT.

This clone was observed once. The V gene is TRBV19, the J gene TRBJ1-3; TRBD1 might be the D (6 bases). Trimming took 5 bases from V and 0 from J, leaving 17 bases between them. Germline V gene data show CDR1 as LNHDA and CDR2 as SQIVND (reference sequence). The CDR3 covers 17 residues. CDR3 nucleotides: TGTGCCAGTAGTTCTAACAGGGCTTCAAGCTCTGGAAACACCATATATTTT. Amino acid sequence: CASSSNRASSSGNTIYF.

This clone was counted between two and nine times. The V call is TRBV11-3, the J call TRBJ1-1; 10 bases match TRBD1. The CDR3 runs to 15 residues. From germline, CDR1 is SGHNT and CDR2 YENEEA. V lost 5 bases, J lost 4 bases, and 7 bases stayed unmatched. The CDR3 spells CASSARQGAGTEAFF. For the CDR3, the DNA is TGTGCCAGCAGCGCGCGACAGGGGGCAGGCACTGAAGCTTTCTTT.

This clone was picked up a small number of times. The chain has TRBV5-8 and TRBJ2-7, with unresolved D. CDR3 length: 16 amino acids. Per the germline V gene, CDR1 is SGHTS and CDR2 is YDEGEE. Between the trimmed V and J ends, which lost 1 base and 0 bases, there was a span of 14 bases. CDR3 nucleotides: TGTGCCAGCAGCTTGTCTTTTACGAGGAGCTCCTACGAGCAGTACGTC. It encodes CASSLSFTRSSYEQYV.

The chain has TRBV30 and TRBJ1-5; 8 nucleotides line up with TRBD1. The V gene end was trimmed by 3 bases and the J gene end by 7 bases; junction bases not matched to a gene: 11. CDR1 GTSNPN and CDR2 SVGIG come from the germline V gene (reference sequence). The CDR3 has 15 residues. The CDR3 here is CAWRSPGTGVQPQHF. CDR3 DNA sequence: TGTGCCTGGAGGTCTCCCGGGACAGGTGTCCAGCCCCAGCATTTT.

The count of this clone is one. This chain connects TRBV29-1 to TRBJ1-1, with D possibly being TRBD1 (5 bases). The CDR3 spans 13 residues. Germline V CDR1 and CDR2: SQVTM, ANQGSEA. V was cut by 5 bases and J by 3 bases, with 13 bases left in between. The CDR3 DNA reads as TGCAGCGTTTACAGGTCGCAGTACACTGAAGCTTTCTTT. This sequence encodes CSVYRSQYTEAFF.

The CDR3 DNA reads TGTGCCAGCAGTCCAGGACAGGACACTGAAGCTTTCTTT. This codes for CASSPGQDTEAFF. The V gene is TRBV6-2 or TRBV6-3, the J gene TRBJ1-1, with 7 nucleotides matching TRBD1. This CDR3 is 13 amino acids long. Germline CDR1 is MNHEY and CDR2 is SVGEGT. V lost 5 bases and J lost 3; bases outside the gene matches: 3.

CDR3 DNA: TGTGCCACTACAACAGGGTATGATGAAAAACTGTTTTTT. Protein: CATTTGYDEKLFF. The chain employs TRBV19 and TRBJ1-4, with D possibly TRBD1 on 6 matching bases. This CDR3 spans 13 amino acids. Trimming cost V 10 bases and J 6 bases, with 15 bases left between them. Germline lookup yields CDR1 LNHDA and CDR2 SQIVND (reference sequence).

V usage is TRBV5-1 and J usage is TRBJ2-7; D remains unclear. The germline gives CDR1 SGHRS, CDR2 YFSETQ. V lost 6 bases, J lost 2 bases, and 3 bases lay in between. This CDR3 is built from 10 residues. This chain's CDR3 is CASNTYEQYV. The DNA for the CDR3 is TGCGCCAGCAACACCTACGAGCAGTACGTC.

This clone showed up just once. The rearrangement joins TRBV7-9 to TRBJ2-5; maybe TRBD1 (6 bases). Germline V gene sequence: CDR1 SEHNR, CDR2 FQNEAQ (reference sequence). This CDR3 contains 13 residues. The ends were cut back, 5 bases at V and 4 bases at J, with 11 bases in the middle. CDR3 residues: CASSPDSLETQYF. CDR3 nucleotides: TGTGCCAGCAGCCCGGACAGCTTAGAGACCCAGTACTTC.

The J gene is TRBJ2-3, the V gene TRBV5-6; TRBD2 matches at 8 bases. The CDR3 consists of 16 residues. Germline CDR1 reads SGHDT; CDR2 reads YYEEEE. Trimming removed 0 bases from V and 0 bases from J; junction bases left unmatched: 3. The CDR3 reads CASSLGTSSSTDTQYF. CDR3 DNA sequence: TGTGCCAGCAGCTTGGGGACTAGCAGTAGCACAGATACGCAGTATTTT.

The chain uses TRBV2 and TRBJ2-1, with 8 bases fitting TRBD2. The CDR3 totals 14 residues. Germline V lookup: CDR1 SNHLY, CDR2 FYNNEI. The ends lost 7 bases at V and 8 bases at J; junction bases unmatched: 10. DNA for the CDR3: TGTGCCAGCATGGGGGGGGGACTAGACCATGAGCAGTTCTTC. Its translation is CASMGGGLDHEQFF. Looking up the rest from reference TRBV2 and TRBJ2-1 gives the full variable domain: EPEVTQTPSHQVTQMGQEVILRCVPISNHLYFYWYRQILGQKVEFLVSFYNNEISEKSEIFDDQFSVERPDGSNFTLKIRSTKLEDSAMYFCASMGGGLDHEQFFGPGTRLTVL.

This chain connects TRBV2 to TRBJ2-1; D might be TRBD2 (6 bases). CDR1 is SNHLY, CDR2 FYNNEI, per germline. Trimming left V 6 bases short and J 0 bases short, with 12 bases between. The CDR3 runs 15 residues. The CDR3 here is CASRSGGSSYNEQFF. The CDR3 DNA reads TGTGCCAGCAGAAGTGGGGGGAGCTCCTACAATGAGCAGTTCTTC.

The V gene is TRBV7-8, the J gene TRBJ1-2; TRBD1 aligns across 7 bases. Per germline, CDR1 SGHVS and CDR2 FQNEAQ. J was trimmed by 8 bases and V by 1 base; bases with no gene match: 16. CDR3 length: 17 amino acids. This CDR3 reads CASSLGGATGLGWGYTF. The DNA for the CDR3 is TGTGCCAGCAGCTTAGGTGGTGCGACAGGGTTGGGCTGGGGCTACACCTTC.

This chain uses TRBV11-2 with TRBJ2-1, with TRBD1 matching 8 bases. The CDR3 spans 15 residues. V was pared by 1 base and J by 5 bases, with 4 bases of the junction left unmatched. Germline V gene data show CDR1 as SGHAT and CDR2 as FQNNGV. Here the CDR3 DNA reads TGTGCCAGCAGCTTAGTGGCGGGACAGGACAATGAGCAGTTCTTC. This translates into CASSLVAGQDNEQFF. Full variable domain (missing parts from reference TRBV11-2 and TRBJ2-1): EAGVAQSPRYKIIEKRQSVAFWCNPISGHATLYWYQQILGQGPKLLIQFQNNGVVDDSQLPKDRFSAERLKGVDSTLKIQPAKLEDSAVYLCASSLVAGQDNEQFFGPGTRLTVL.

This chain links TRBV5-1 with TRBJ2-5; 7 bases fit TRBD1. The J segment lost 4 bases and the V segment lost 3 bases, leaving 12 bases of the junction unmatched. This CDR3 is 16 amino acids long. CDR1 and CDR2 (germline): SGHRS, YFSETQ. The CDR3 loop reads CASSSLGGQGGETQYF. In DNA form, the CDR3 reads TGCGCCAGCAGCTCTCTAGGGGGCCAGGGCGGAGAGACCCAGTACTTC.

CDR3 coding DNA: TGTGCCAGCAGCTCTCCTGGACTAGCGGGAGCCCTAGATACGCAGTATTTT. Amino acids: CASSSPGLAGALDTQYF. The V and J genes are TRBV13 and TRBJ2-3, with 13 bases aligning to TRBD2. Germline V gives CDR1 PRHDT, CDR2 FYEKMQ (reference sequence). The CDR3 extends over 17 amino acids. J was trimmed by 5 bases and V by 4 bases; bases with no gene match: 9.

The CDR3 DNA is TGTGCCAGCAGCTTGGAACAGGCCACCTGGGAGACCCAGTACTTC. This translates into CASSLEQATWETQYF. V usage is TRBV5-4 and J usage is TRBJ2-5; the D gene is possibly TRBD1 (5 bases). Between the trimmed V and J ends, which lost 0 bases and 5 bases, there was a span of 14 bases. Looked up from germline, CDR1 is SGHNT and CDR2 is YYREEE (reference sequence). The CDR3 length is 15 residues.

The chain uses TRBV6-5 and TRBJ1-2, with 7 bases matching TRBD1. CDR1 and CDR2 from the germline V gene are MNHEY and SVGAGI. The length of the CDR3 is 15 residues. J was trimmed by 5 bases and V by 0 bases; bases with no gene match: 6. CDR3 sequence reads: CASSYSGQGGYGYTF. Written as DNA, the CDR3 is TGTGCCAGCAGTTACTCGGGGCAGGGGGGATATGGCTACACCTTC.

V is TRBV12-3 or TRBV12-4 and J is TRBJ2-1; unclear D gene. This CDR3 comprises 13 residues. Trimming removed 3 bases at V and 4 bases at J, with 7 bases between. CDR3 protein: CASSFASYNEQFF. The CDR3 coding sequence is TGTGCCAGCAGTTTCGCCAGTTACAATGAGCAGTTCTTC.